A selection of T cell receptor beta chains follows, all from one sample in a study of early T cells in non-severe SARS-CoV-2 infection. TCRdb used MiXCR to reprocess the 5' RACE reads, holding one entry per CDR3 protein. The data hold about 34,000 distinct CDR3 sequences, with roughly 6% observed a single time. Sequenced material: whole blood. These TCRs come from an adult who was a healthcare worker with PCR-confirmed SARS-CoV-2 infection or an uninfected control (not recorded which). Each CDR3 is given with its conserved first and last residue. The listing skips clone size in some rows; elsewhere it reads once, few, many or a size class.

abundance: many; v_gene: TRBV10-2; CDR3aa: CASSEQGITEAFF
abundance: many; v_gene: TRBV19; CDR3aa: CASSIWRQQGANYGYTF
abundance: many; v_gene: TRBV15; CDR3aa: CATSAGTGSTQQYF
abundance: few; v_gene: TRBV7-3; CDR3aa: CASSFAGPNSPLHF
abundance: NA; v_gene: TRBV7-9; CDR3aa: CASSFTSGYEQYF
abundance: many; v_gene: TRBV7-2; CDR3aa: CASRRTSGGPSSTDTQYF
abundance: many; v_gene: TRBV5-1; CDR3aa: CASSLAPGQGAGYTF
abundance: NA; v_gene: TRBV20-1; CDR3aa: CSATGTVNQPQHF
abundance: many; v_gene: TRBV15; CDR3aa: CATSRVSGYEQFF
abundance: many; v_gene: TRBV12-3/TRBV12-4; CDR3aa: CASSFTGNYGYTF
abundance: many; v_gene: TRBV20-1; CDR3aa: CSALASRQGSLNIQYF
abundance: many; v_gene: TRBV28; CDR3aa: CASNSELSNQPQHF
abundance: NA; v_gene: TRBV7-9; CDR3aa: CASSLLGTNQPQHF
abundance: many; v_gene: TRBV6-1; CDR3aa: CASSPGQGAQNEQFF
abundance: NA; v_gene: TRBV5-1; CDR3aa: CASRPLQPQHF
abundance: NA; v_gene: TRBV6-2/TRBV6-3; CDR3aa: CASSKAGTSNEQFF
abundance: many; v_gene: TRBV3-2; CDR3aa: CASSQDQGIREKLFF
abundance: NA; v_gene: TRBV7-9; CDR3aa: CASRTTGNTGELFF
abundance: NA; v_gene: TRBV28; CDR3aa: CASSSSDRNNEQFF
abundance: many; v_gene: TRBV7-2; CDR3aa: CASSLAQDRIYEQYF
abundance: medium-sized; v_gene: TRBV14; CDR3aa: CASSWTGTGANVLTF
abundance: many; v_gene: TRBV3-1; CDR3aa: CASSTDYNPMNTQYF
abundance: many; v_gene: TRBV2; CDR3aa: CASSGRIEQFF
abundance: NA; v_gene: TRBV5-1; CDR3aa: CASSLEATMNTEAFF
abundance: few; v_gene: TRBV19; CDR3aa: CASSMNPGQGAYEQYF
abundance: many; v_gene: TRBV18; CDR3aa: CASSRDLNTEAFF
abundance: many; v_gene: TRBV20-1; CDR3aa: CSALVYEQYF
abundance: many; v_gene: TRBV9; CDR3aa: CASSESGTGYNEQFF
abundance: NA; v_gene: TRBV6-2/TRBV6-3; CDR3aa: CASSYRGWGTEAFF
abundance: many; v_gene: TRBV9; CDR3aa: CASSVSTGGTSGANVLTF
abundance: NA; v_gene: TRBV7-9; CDR3aa: CASSLGLLPREQYF
abundance: few; v_gene: TRBV4-2; CDR3aa: CASRVVGLGELFF
abundance: many; v_gene: TRBV7-8; CDR3aa: CASSFRRTGGTEAFF
abundance: many; v_gene: TRBV10-1; CDR3aa: CASSENPPAGGPVTQYF
abundance: NA; v_gene: TRBV13; CDR3aa: CASSLVLKDTQYF
abundance: NA; v_gene: TRBV3-1; CDR3aa: CASRTTGYGYTF
abundance: many; v_gene: TRBV5-5; CDR3aa: CASRERDVSYEQYF
abundance: many; v_gene: TRBV4-3; CDR3aa: CASSQTAGAYEQYF
abundance: many; v_gene: TRBV5-1; CDR3aa: CASSLSGGGTEAFF
abundance: NA; v_gene: TRBV20-1; CDR3aa: CSARVPGQGVHEQYF
abundance: many; v_gene: TRBV4-3; CDR3aa: CASSQESVNEKLFF
abundance: many; v_gene: TRBV25-1; CDR3aa: CASSGGSPLHF
abundance: many; v_gene: TRBV11-2; CDR3aa: CASSLHRENYEQYF
abundance: few; v_gene: TRBV6-5; CDR3aa: CARQGSYGYTF
abundance: few; v_gene: TRBV7-2; CDR3aa: CASSRHGGEQYF
abundance: many; v_gene: TRBV6-1; CDR3aa: CASSEISGRPQHF
abundance: many; v_gene: TRBV11-3; CDR3aa: CASSLSTLLIEQYF
abundance: many; v_gene: TRBV5-6; CDR3aa: CASSFLDYSGANVLTF
abundance: many; v_gene: TRBV5-1; CDR3aa: CASSLTGPLNTEAFF
abundance: NA; v_gene: TRBV27; CDR3aa: CASRGLGTGELFF